This record looks at one T cell receptor beta chain sequence and its context. The antigen is unknown. This entry comes from a study of T cell responses to AZD1222 COVID-19 vaccine. Study-level findings and limits: The donor cohort was predominantly white British with a female majority, and clonal diversity may have been underestimated.

Germline CDR1 is KGHSH and CDR2 is LQKENI. The CDR3 spans 15 residues. The V and J ends lost 1 base and 0 bases respectively, with 7 bases between them. Profiled with immunoSEQ multiplex PCR; TCRdb holds only in-frame clones, not every one. The table has about 160,000 clones, approximately 93% seen once. This TCR derives from an adult in good health. V usage is TRBV18 and J usage is TRBJ1-5; no clear D gene. The sequencing here drew on peripheral blood, taken on day 0 of AZD1222 vaccination. CDR3 nucleotide sequence: TGTGCCAGCTCACCACAGGATTATAGCAATCAGCCCCAGCATTTT. The encoded protein is CASSPQDYSNQPQHF. Drawing the rest from reference TRBV18 and TRBJ1-5, the complete variable domain is NAGVMQNPRHLVRRRGQEARLRCSPMKGHSHVYWYRQLPEEGLKFMVYLQKENIIDESGMPKERFSAEFPKEGPSILRIQQVVRGDSAAYFCASSPQDYSNQPQHFGDGTRLSIL.